The 5 T cell receptor beta chains presented below share a single source sample, sequenced in a study of cytomegalovirus exposure and HLA in healthy donors (dated by TCRdb to about 2017). Libraries were constructed by the immunoSEQ multiplex PCR assay. A mixture of 60 forward primers for TCR Vbeta segments and 13 reverse primers for TCR Jbeta segments was used in the multiplex PCR. The immuneACCESS repertoire file appears here via TCRdb, limited to in-frame rearrangements. These files lack a portion of the clones; in checked studies, under half of the deficit traces to unresolved V genes, and the cause of the others is not known. The sample data list approximately 160,000 clones, and around 77% of these were observed just once. The top ten clonotypes cover 1% of the sample. Material: PBMCs. The origin of the receptors is a woman aged 50 to 65 in good health and CMV-seropositive.

The chain uses TRBV28 and TRBJ2-6; no clear D gene. The V gene's germline CDR1 is MDHEN and CDR2 SYDVKM. V was trimmed by 6 bases and J by 1 base, leaving 19 bases between them. The CDR3 is 18 residues long. The CDR3 region is CASSKPSNSWSGANVLTF. CDR3 DNA sequence: TGTGCCAGCAGCAAACCGAGTAACTCTTGGTCTGGGGCCAACGTCCTGACTTTC.

The rearrangement links TRBV6-5 to TRBJ2-5, with D perhaps matching TRBD1 (6 bases). Near its end, the DNA agrees better with TRBJ2-7, so the J call may be wrong. CDR3 length: 16 residues. Germline V lookup: CDR1 MNHEY, CDR2 SVGAGI. CDR3 protein: CASSYSSRGSPYEQYF. The DNA of the CDR3 is TGTGCCAGCAGTTACTCGAGTAGGGGGAGCCCCTACGAGCAGTACTTC.

The CDR3: CASSLSPGEKTQYF. CDR3 sequence (DNA): TGTGCCAGCAGTTTATCCCCAGGGGAAAAGACCCAGTACTTC. This rearrangement joins TRBV27 to TRBJ2-5; perhaps TRBD1 as D (6 bases). Trimming took off 0 bases at V and 6 bases at J, with 11 bases between the two ends. This CDR3 is 14 amino acids long. CDR1 MNHEY and CDR2 SMNVEV come from the germline V gene (reference sequence).

This chain links TRBV7-9 with TRBJ1-2, with 7 positions matching TRBD1. The CDR3 consists of 14 residues. Germline V lookup: CDR1 SEHNR, CDR2 FQNEAQ (reference sequence). V was clipped by 6 bases and J by 5 bases; unmatched bases: 9. This CDR3 reads CASSLPTGIYGYTF. CDR3 sequence (DNA): TGTGCCAGCAGTCTTCCGACAGGGATATATGGCTACACCTTC.

This clone was counted between two and nine times. The chain couples TRBV4-3 to TRBJ1-2; 9 bases fit TRBD1. Germline trimming cut 2 bases from V and 6 bases from J; bases unmatched to any gene: 7. Germline CDR1 reads LGHNA; CDR2 reads YSLEER. This CDR3 contains 15 residues. In nucleotides, the CDR3 is TGCGCCAGCAGCCAAAATGAGGGACAGGGTGATGGCTACACCTTC. It is translated as CASSQNEGQGDGYTF.